The 16 T cell receptor beta chains in this list originate from one sample, sequenced in a study of cytomegalovirus exposure and HLA in healthy donors. With 60 Vbeta and 13 Jbeta primers, the PCR was carried out. The method was immunoSEQ multiplex PCR; TCRdb's version includes in-frame clones alone and lacks a portion of them. The sample shows over 150,000 clones, approximately 73% of them seen only once. The source material was PBMCs. The receptors shown here come from a man aged 50 to 59 in good health and CMV-seronegative.

V and J are TRBV6-5 and TRBJ2-1, with TRBD1 identical over 8 bases. Germline lookup yields CDR1 MNHEY and CDR2 SVGAGI. With V trimmed by 5 bases and J by 7 bases, 10 bases remained unmatched. The CDR3 spans 15 residues. For the CDR3, the DNA is TGTGCCAGCAGTCTTCGGCAGGGGGCCAGAAATGAGCAGTTCTTC. Its translation is CASSLRQGARNEQFF.

The CDR3 is CASSLGQGYSPLHF. CDR3 nucleotides: TGTGCCAGCAGCTTAGGACAGGGATATTCACCCCTCCACTTT. The gene calls are TRBV7-3 and TRBJ1-6; 8 nucleotides align to TRBD1. From germline, CDR1 is SGHTA and CDR2 FQGTGA. The CDR3 totals 14 residues. Trimming took 2 bases from V and 8 from J; bases not matched to a gene: 2. Based on the CDR3 plus reference TRBV7-3 and TRBJ1-6, the full variable domain is GAGVSQTPSNKVTEKGKYVELRCDPISGHTALYWYRQSLGQGPEFLIYFQGTGAADDSGLPNDRFFAVRPEGSVSTLKIQRTERGDSAVYLCASSLGQGYSPLHFGNGTRLTVT.

The chain joins TRBV14 to TRBJ2-7; D is possibly TRBD1 (6 bases). CDR3 size: 15 residues. The germline V gene encodes CDR1 SGHDN and CDR2 FVKESK. The V gene lost 0 bases and the J gene lost 3 bases, with 12 bases spanning the gap. The CDR3 sequence: CASSQDLFRGYEQYF. DNA for the CDR3: TGTGCCAGCAGCCAAGATCTGTTCAGGGGCTACGAGCAGTACTTC.

This clone was observed once. The chain recombines TRBV11-2 with TRBJ2-3, with TRBD2 identical over 10 bases. The J segment lost 0 bases and the V segment lost 5 bases, leaving 11 bases of the junction unmatched. The germline CDR1 and CDR2 sequences are SGHAT and FQNNGV. The CDR3 consists of 18 residues. The chain's CDR3 is CASSPRSSGGTSTDTQYF. The CDR3 DNA reads TGTGCCAGCAGCCCCAGGTCTAGCGGGGGCACCAGCACAGATACGCAGTATTTT.

The chain carries TRBV18 and TRBJ1-1; D perhaps matches TRBD1 (6 bases). V was trimmed by 3 bases and J by 1 base, leaving 6 bases between them. The CDR3 covers 13 residues. The germline gives CDR1 KGHSH, CDR2 LQKENI. Written as DNA, the CDR3 is TGTGCCAGCTCACCCAGGGGGAACACTGAAGCTTTCTTT. Translation: CASSPRGNTEAFF. The full variable domain, rest sourced from reference TRBV18 and TRBJ1-1, is NAGVMQNPRHLVRRRGQEARLRCSPMKGHSHVYWYRQLPEEGLKFMVYLQKENIIDESGMPKERFSAEFPKEGPSILRIQQVVRGDSAAYFCASSPRGNTEAFFGQGTRLTVV.

This clone was seen just once. The chain couples TRBV5-4 to TRBJ2-4, with D maybe TRBD1 (6 bases). Germline V gives CDR1 SGHNT, CDR2 YYREEE (reference sequence). V lost 0 bases and J lost 5, with 9 bases in between. CDR3 length: 14 amino acids. The CDR3 here is CASSLGGQENIQYF. DNA of the CDR3: TGTGCCAGCAGCTTGGGGGGGCAGGAAAACATTCAGTACTTC.

This clone occurred a few times. V gene TRBV4-2 combines with J gene TRBJ1-3, with 8 bases matching TRBD1. Germline CDR1 and CDR2: LGHNA and YNFKEQ. The CDR3 is made up of 15 amino acids. The trim removed 4 bases at V and 3 bases at J, leaving 5 bases unmatched. In nucleotides, the CDR3 is TGTGCCAGCAGCCTAGGACAGGGTAGTGGAAACACCATATATTTT. Its translation is CASSLGQGSGNTIYF.

The chain combines TRBV7-2 with TRBJ2-1, with 10 bases fitting TRBD1. The CDR3 contains 15 residues. Germline CDR1 is SGHTA and CDR2 is FQGNSA. V lost 5 bases to trimming and J lost 6 bases; unmatched junction nucleotides: 7. The CDR3 bases are TGTGCCAGCAGCGCGGGACAGGGGCGGACCAATGAGCAGTTCTTC. It yields the protein CASSAGQGRTNEQFF.

CDR3 region: CAISESTRTGAYEQYF. CDR3 DNA: TGTGCCATCAGTGAGTCGACTCGAACAGGGGCCTACGAGCAGTACTTC. This chain joins TRBV10-3 and TRBJ2-7; TRBD1 agrees at 7 bases. CDR1 and CDR2 (germline): ENHRY, SYGVKD. Trimming at V came to 0 bases and at J to 2 bases, leaving 7 bases not matched to a gene. The CDR3 length is 16 residues.

This chain uses TRBV27 with TRBJ2-7, with 7 bases fitting TRBD1. The V and J ends lost 7 bases and 2 bases, in that order; junction bases with no gene match: 8. Germline V CDR1 and CDR2: MNHEY, SMNVEV (reference sequence). The CDR3 extends over 14 amino acids. The CDR3 coding sequence is TGTGCCAGCACCACGACAGGGTTCCCCTACGAGCAGTACTTC. It is translated as CASTTTGFPYEQYF.

The chain uses TRBV5-4 and TRBJ2-7; possible D gene TRBD1, 5 bases. Trimming shortened V by 3 bases and J by 9 bases, and 22 bases separated the two germline ends. Germline V gene data show CDR1 as SGHNT and CDR2 as YYREEE (reference sequence). This CDR3 is built from 15 residues. The CDR3 is CASSSPSNPLGVQYF. In nucleotides, the CDR3 is TGTGCCAGCAGCTCCCCCTCGAACCCCTTAGGGGTGCAGTACTTC.

V gene TRBV5-1 combines with J gene TRBJ2-1; 11 bases agree with TRBD2. This CDR3 is built from 17 residues. The V gene's germline CDR1 is SGHRS and CDR2 YFSETQ. V was clipped by 4 bases and J by 3 bases; unmatched bases: 9. The CDR3 DNA is TGCGCCAGCAGCCTCCTACCTACTAGCGGGGGCTACAATGAGCAGTTCTTC. Translating it yields CASSLLPTSGGYNEQFF.

The chain recombines TRBV7-8 with TRBJ2-7, with D hard to call. V dropped 5 bases and J dropped 2 bases, with 4 bases sitting between them. CDR1 is SGHVS and CDR2 is FQNEAQ in the germline V gene. CDR3 length equals 11 residues. CDR3 DNA: TGTGCCAGCAGCCCCGCCTACGAGCAGTACTTC. Protein product: CASSPAYEQYF.

This sequence joins TRBV4-3 and TRBJ2-3, with TRBD2 matching over 9 bases. Unmatched junction bases numbered 20, after V lost 3 bases and J lost 4 bases. Germline assignment: CDR1 LGHNA and CDR2 YSLEER. The CDR3 extends over 20 amino acids. CDR3 nucleotide sequence: TGCGCCAGCAGCCAGTCCAGGAGGCTTAGCGGGGGAGTAGTGTCAGATACGCAGTATTTT. It encodes CASSQSRRLSGGVVSDTQYF.

V is TRBV4-3 and J is TRBJ2-2; 7 nucleotides match TRBD2. The CDR3 has 17 residues. Germline V lookup: CDR1 LGHNA, CDR2 YSLEER. Trimming at V came to 0 bases and at J to 2 bases, leaving 6 bases not matched to a gene. In DNA form, the CDR3 reads TGCGCCAGCAGCCAAGATCGACGGGGGGTCAACACCGGGGAGCTGTTTTTT. Protein product: CASSQDRRGVNTGELFF.

V gene TRBV19 combines with J gene TRBJ1-2; 9 positions match TRBD1. The CDR3 totals 13 residues. Trimming removed 5 bases from V and 9 bases from J; junction bases left unmatched: 7. The germline V gene has CDR1 LNHDA and CDR2 SQIVND (reference sequence). The chain's CDR3 is CASSVDRGSSYTF. In DNA, the CDR3 is TGTGCCAGTAGTGTCGACAGGGGGAGTAGCTACACCTTC.